A selection of T cell receptor beta chains follows, all from one sample in a study of cytomegalovirus exposure and HLA in healthy donors. Only in-frame clones appear in the TCRdb table, and some are missing; sequencing was by immunoSEQ multiplex PCR. The table includes roughly 150,000 clones, more than 70% detected once. Source material: PBMCs. The receptor source for this set is a man younger than 35 in good health and CMV-seropositive. Each CDR3 is given with its conserved first and last residue. The D gene is left open where the match is weak. The size of a clone is reported for some rows only, either as once, few or many, or as a class for expanded clones.

cdr3_nt | cdr3_aa | v_call | d_call | clone_size | j_call
TGCGCCAGCAGCTCACTAGCGGCCTCCCGCACAGATACGCAGTATTTT | CASSSLAASRTDTQYF | TRBV5-1 | TRBD2 | . | TRBJ2-3
TGTGCCAGCAGTGACCTCAGGGAGAACACTGAAGCTTTCTTT | CASSDLRENTEAFF | TRBV6-6 | . | . | TRBJ1-1
TGTGCCAGCAGTTACCAGAACACTGAAGCTTTCTTT | CASSYQNTEAFF | TRBV6-6 | . | . | TRBJ1-1
TGTGCCAGCATGACAGAGTCCTACAATGAGCAGTTCTTC | CASMTESYNEQFF | TRBV28 | . | . | TRBJ2-1
TGTGCCAGCAGTAATACGGGAGAAGAGCAGTACTTC | CASSNTGEEQYF | TRBV2 | . | . | TRBJ2-7
TGTGCCAGCTCACCGACAGGGGGCTCTGGAAACACCATATATTTT | CASSPTGGSGNTIYF | TRBV18 | TRBD1 | . | TRBJ1-3
TGTGCCAGCAGCTTGCCCCCCCGGACAGGCGACTCTGGAAACACCATATATTTT | CASSLPPRTGDSGNTIYF | TRBV5-8 | TRBD1 | few | TRBJ1-3
TGTGCCAGTAGTCGTTTAGCGGGTTCTAGCACAGATACGCAGTATTTT | CASSRLAGSSTDTQYF | TRBV19 | TRBD2 | few | TRBJ2-3
TGTGCCAGCAGCCCCTCTGGCGGGAATGAGCAGTTCTTC | CASSPSGGNEQFF | TRBV7-3 | . | . | TRBJ2-1
TGCGCCAGCAGTGAGTCTAGGCTAGCGGGAGTCGAGCAGTACTTC | CASSESRLAGVEQYF | TRBV10-2 | TRBD2 | . | TRBJ2-7
TGTGCCAGCAGCCGTTACGCTGCGGGACAGGGGGCCCCTGAAGCTTTCTTT | CASSRYAAGQGAPEAFF | TRBV13 | TRBD1 | few | TRBJ1-1
TGTGCCAGACCGGACGGACTAGCGGGAGGAGGCACAGATACGCAGTATTTT | CARPDGLAGGGTDTQYF | TRBV5-3 | TRBD2 | . | TRBJ2-3
TGTGCCAGCAGCCAAGCAACACTAGGTCGCACAGATACGCAGTATTTT | CASSQATLGRTDTQYF | TRBV4-2 | . | . | TRBJ2-3
TGTGCCAGCAGTCCGGCGGGAGTAGGGACAGATACGCAGTATTTT | CASSPAGVGTDTQYF | TRBV9 | TRBD2 | . | TRBJ2-3
TGTGCCAGCAGTTACCTCGGGACAGGGTTTAGGGGGGAGCTGTTTTTT | CASSYLGTGFRGELFF | TRBV6-5 | TRBD1 | . | TRBJ2-2
TGCGCCAGCAGTCAATCTTTAACCAAGCGGGAAAAACTGTTTTTT | CASSQSLTKREKLFF | TRBV23-1 | . | . | TRBJ1-4
TGTGCCAGCAGCCTGGGACTAGCGGGAGGCGCGTGGGCCTACGAGCAGTACTTC | CASSLGLAGGAWAYEQYF | TRBV11-1 | TRBD2 | . | TRBJ2-7
TGTGCCAGCAGCCCCCGGACTAGCGGGAGGGTCTACGAGCAGTACTTC | CASSPRTSGRVYEQYF | TRBV9 | TRBD2 | . | TRBJ2-7
TGTGCCTGGAGTCCTCTCTCTGGAAACACCATATATTTT | CAWSPLSGNTIYF | TRBV30 | . | . | TRBJ1-3
TGCAGCGTTGGGACAGCCAGCTCTGGGGCCAACGTCCTGACTTTC | CSVGTASSGANVLTF | TRBV29-1 | . | . | TRBJ2-6
TGTGCCAGCAGCTCCGCGGGAGGGGGCGTAAACATTCAGTACTTC | CASSSAGGGVNIQYF | TRBV7-2 | TRBD2 | . | TRBJ2-4
TGTGCCAGTAGTATGGGGGTCCTCGGGAGAAGTGAGCAGTTCTTC | CASSMGVLGRSEQFF | TRBV19 | . | . | TRBJ2-1
TGTGCCAGCAGCTGGGGACAGGGGGCTGACGAGCAGTACTTC | CASSWGQGADEQYF | TRBV7-8 | TRBD1 | . | TRBJ2-7
TGTGCCAGCAGTCGTACTAGCGGGACCTACGAGCAGTACTTC | CASSRTSGTYEQYF | TRBV27 | TRBD2 | . | TRBJ2-7